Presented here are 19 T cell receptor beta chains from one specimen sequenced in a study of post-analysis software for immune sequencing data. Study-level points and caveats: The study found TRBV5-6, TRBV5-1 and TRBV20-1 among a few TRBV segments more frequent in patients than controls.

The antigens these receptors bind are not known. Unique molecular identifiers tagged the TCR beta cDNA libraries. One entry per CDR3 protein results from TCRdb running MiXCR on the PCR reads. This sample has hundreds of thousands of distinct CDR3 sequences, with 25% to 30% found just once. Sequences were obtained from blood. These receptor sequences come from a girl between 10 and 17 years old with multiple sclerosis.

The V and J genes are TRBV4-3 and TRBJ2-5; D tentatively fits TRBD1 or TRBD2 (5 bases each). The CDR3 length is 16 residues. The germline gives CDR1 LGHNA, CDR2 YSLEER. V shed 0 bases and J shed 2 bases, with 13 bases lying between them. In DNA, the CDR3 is TGCGCCAGCAGCCAAGAGTTGACCGAGGGGCAAGAGACCCAGTACTTC. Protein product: CASSQELTEGQETQYF.

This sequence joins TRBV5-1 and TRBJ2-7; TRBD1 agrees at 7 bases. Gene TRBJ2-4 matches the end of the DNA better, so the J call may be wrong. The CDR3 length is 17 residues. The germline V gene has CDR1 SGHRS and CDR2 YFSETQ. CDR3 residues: CASPVGEGGVIQNIQYF. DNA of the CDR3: TGCGCCAGTCCGGTAGGCGAAGGGGGCGTTATACAAAACATTCAGTACTTC.

The CDR3 is CASSPHRSGTLHEQYF. CDR3 nucleotides: TGCGCCAGCAGCCCCCACCGTTCCGGGACGCTTCACGAGCAGTACTTC. V is TRBV5-1 and J is TRBJ2-7, with D possibly being TRBD1 or TRBD2 (5 bases each). The V end was cut by 4 bases, the J end by 5 bases, with 22 bases between. The CDR3 is 16 amino acids. CDR1 and CDR2 from the germline V gene are SGHRS and YFSETQ.

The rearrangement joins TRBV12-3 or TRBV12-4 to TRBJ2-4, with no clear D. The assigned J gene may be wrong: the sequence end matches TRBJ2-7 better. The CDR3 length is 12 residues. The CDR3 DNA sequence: TGTGCCAGCAGCCTGACTCCCGGCGAGCAGTACTTC. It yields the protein CASSLTPGEQYF.

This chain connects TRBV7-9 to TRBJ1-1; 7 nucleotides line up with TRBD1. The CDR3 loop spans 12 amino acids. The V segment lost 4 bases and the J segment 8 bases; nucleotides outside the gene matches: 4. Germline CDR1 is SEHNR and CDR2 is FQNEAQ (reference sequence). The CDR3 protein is CASSSDRQEAFF. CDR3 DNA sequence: TGTGCCAGCAGCTCGGACAGGCAAGAAGCTTTCTTT.

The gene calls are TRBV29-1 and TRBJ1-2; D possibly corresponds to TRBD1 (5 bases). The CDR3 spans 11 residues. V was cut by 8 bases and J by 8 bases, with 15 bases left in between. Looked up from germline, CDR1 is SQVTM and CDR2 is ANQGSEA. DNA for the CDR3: TGCAGCTCCAGGGTCCAGAGCGGCTACACCTTC. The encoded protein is CSSRVQSGYTF.

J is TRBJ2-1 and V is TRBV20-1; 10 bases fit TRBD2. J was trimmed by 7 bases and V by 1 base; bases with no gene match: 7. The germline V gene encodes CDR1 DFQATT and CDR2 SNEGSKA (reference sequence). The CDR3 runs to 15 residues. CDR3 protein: CSARVPAGGVNEQFF. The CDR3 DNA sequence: TGCAGTGCTAGAGTACCAGCGGGAGGGGTAAATGAGCAGTTCTTC.

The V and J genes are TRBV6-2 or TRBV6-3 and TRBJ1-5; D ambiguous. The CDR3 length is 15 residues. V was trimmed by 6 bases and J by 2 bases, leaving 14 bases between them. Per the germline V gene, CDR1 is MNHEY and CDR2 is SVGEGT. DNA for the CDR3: TGTGCCAGCAGCGATCCTTGGGAGGGCAATCAGCCCCAGCATTTT. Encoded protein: CASSDPWEGNQPQHF.

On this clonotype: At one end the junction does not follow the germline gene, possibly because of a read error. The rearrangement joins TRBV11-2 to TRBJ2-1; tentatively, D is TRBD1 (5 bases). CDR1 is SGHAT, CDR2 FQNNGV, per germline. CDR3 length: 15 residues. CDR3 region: CASSPNWGGYNERFF. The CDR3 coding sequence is TGTGCCAGCAGCCCGAATTGGGGCGGTTACAATGAGCGGTTCTTC.

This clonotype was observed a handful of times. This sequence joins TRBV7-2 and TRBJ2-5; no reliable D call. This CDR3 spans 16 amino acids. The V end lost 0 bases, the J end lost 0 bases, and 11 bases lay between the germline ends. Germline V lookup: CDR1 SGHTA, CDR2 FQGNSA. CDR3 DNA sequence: TGTGCCAGCAGCTTAGCGAGGCAGGCCAACCAAGAGACCCAGTACTTC. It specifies CASSLARQANQETQYF.

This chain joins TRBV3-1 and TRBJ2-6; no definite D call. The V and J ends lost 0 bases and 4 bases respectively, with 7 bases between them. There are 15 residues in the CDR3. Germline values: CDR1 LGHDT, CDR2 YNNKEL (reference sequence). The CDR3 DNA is TGTGCCAGCAGCCAAGATACGATCGGGGCCAACGTCCTGACTTTC. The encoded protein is CASSQDTIGANVLTF.

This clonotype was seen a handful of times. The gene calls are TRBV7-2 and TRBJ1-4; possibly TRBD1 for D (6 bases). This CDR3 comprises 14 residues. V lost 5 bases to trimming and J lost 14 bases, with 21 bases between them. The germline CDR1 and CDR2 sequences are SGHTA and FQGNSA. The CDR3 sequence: CASSPLGGAVLLFF. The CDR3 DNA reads TGTGCCAGCAGCCCGTTAGGGGGAGCGGTGCTCCTGTTTTTT.

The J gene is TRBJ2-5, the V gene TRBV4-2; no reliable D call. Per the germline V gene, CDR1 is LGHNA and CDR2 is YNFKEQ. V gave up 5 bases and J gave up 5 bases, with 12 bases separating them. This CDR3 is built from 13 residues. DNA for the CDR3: TGTGCCAGCAGCAGCCCGGGTGCGGAGACCCAGTACTTC. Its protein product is CASSSPGAETQYF.

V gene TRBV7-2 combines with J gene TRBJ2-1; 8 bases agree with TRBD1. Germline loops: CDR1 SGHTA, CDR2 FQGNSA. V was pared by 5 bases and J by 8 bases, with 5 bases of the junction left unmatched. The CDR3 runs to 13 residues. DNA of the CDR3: TGTGCCAGCAGCGTACAGGGGGAAGATGAGCAGTTCTTC. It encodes CASSVQGEDEQFF.

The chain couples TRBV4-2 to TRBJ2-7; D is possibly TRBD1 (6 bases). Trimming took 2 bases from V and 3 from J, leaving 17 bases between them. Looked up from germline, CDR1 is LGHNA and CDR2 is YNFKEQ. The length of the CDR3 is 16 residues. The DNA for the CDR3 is TGTGCCAGCAGCCAAACACAGACAGGACCCTGCTACGAGCAGTACTTC. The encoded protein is CASSQTQTGPCYEQYF.

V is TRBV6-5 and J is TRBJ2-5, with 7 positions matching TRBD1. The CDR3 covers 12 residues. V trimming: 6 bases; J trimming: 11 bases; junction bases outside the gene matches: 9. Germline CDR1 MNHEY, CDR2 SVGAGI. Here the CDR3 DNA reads TGTGCCAGCAGCCGACAGGGTGGGCAGCAGTACTTC. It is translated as CASSRQGGQQYF.

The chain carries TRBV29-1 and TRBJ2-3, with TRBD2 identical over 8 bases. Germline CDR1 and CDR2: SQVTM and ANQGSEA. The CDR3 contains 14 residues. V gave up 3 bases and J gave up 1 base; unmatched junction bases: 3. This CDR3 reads CSVDGSGGTDTQYF. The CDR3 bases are TGCAGCGTTGATGGTAGCGGGGGCACAGATACGCAGTATTTT.

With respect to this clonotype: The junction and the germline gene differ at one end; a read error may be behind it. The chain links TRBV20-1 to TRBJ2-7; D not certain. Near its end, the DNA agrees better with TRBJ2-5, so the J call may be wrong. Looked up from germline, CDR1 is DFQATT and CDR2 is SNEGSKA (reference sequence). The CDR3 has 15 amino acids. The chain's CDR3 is CSARGLNSHQKTQYF. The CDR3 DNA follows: TGCAGTGCTAGAGGCCTCAACAGCCACCAAAAGACCCAGTACTTC.

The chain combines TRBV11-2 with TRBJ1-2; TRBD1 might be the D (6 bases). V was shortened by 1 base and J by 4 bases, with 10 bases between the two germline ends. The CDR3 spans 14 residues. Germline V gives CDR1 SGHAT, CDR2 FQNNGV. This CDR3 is CASSLGGGPYGYTF. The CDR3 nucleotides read TGTGCCAGCAGCTTAGGGGGGGGCCCCTATGGCTACACCTTC.